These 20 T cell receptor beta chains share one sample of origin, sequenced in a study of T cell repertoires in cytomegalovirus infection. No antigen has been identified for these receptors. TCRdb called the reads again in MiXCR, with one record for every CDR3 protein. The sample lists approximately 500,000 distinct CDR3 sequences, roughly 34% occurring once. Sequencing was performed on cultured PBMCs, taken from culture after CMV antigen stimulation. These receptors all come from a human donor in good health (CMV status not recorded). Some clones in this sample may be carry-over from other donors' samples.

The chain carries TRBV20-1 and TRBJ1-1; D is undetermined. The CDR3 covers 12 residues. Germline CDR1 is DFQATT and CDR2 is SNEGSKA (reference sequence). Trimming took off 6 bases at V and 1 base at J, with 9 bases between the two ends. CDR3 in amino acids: CSAPTENTEAFF. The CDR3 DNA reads TGCAGTGCCCCTACAGAGAACACTGAAGCTTTCTTT.

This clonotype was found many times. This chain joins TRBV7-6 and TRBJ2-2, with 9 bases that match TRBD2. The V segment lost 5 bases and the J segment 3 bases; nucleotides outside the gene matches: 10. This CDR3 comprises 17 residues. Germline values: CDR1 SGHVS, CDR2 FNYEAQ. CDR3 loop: CASSPGAGGPDTGELFF. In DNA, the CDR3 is TGTGCCAGCAGCCCTGGGGCGGGAGGGCCCGACACCGGGGAGCTGTTTTTT.

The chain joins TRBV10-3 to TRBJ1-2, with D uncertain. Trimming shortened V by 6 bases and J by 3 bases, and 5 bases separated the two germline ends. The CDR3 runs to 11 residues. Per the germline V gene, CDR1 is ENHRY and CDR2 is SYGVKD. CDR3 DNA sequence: TGTGCCATCAGACAGCACTATGGCTACACCTTC. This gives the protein CAIRQHYGYTF.

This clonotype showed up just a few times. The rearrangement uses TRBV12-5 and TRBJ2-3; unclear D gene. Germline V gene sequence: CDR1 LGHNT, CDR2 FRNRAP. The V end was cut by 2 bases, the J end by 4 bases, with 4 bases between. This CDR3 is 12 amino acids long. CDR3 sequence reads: CASGLKSDTQYF. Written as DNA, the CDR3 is TGTGCTAGTGGTTTGAAGTCAGATACGCAGTATTTT. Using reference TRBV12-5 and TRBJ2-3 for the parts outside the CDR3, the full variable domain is DARVTQTPRHKVTEMGQEVTMRCQPILGHNTVFWYRQTMMQGLELLAYFRNRAPLDDSGMPKDRFSAEMPDATLATLKIQPSEPRDSAVYFCASGLKSDTQYFGPGTRLTVL.

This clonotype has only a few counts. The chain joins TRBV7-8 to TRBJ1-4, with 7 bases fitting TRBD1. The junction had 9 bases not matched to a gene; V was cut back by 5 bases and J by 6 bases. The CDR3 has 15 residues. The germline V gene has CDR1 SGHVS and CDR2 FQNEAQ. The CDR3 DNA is TGTGCCAGCAGCAGCGCCGCGCAGGGGGATGAAAAACTGTTTTTT. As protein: CASSSAAQGDEKLFF.

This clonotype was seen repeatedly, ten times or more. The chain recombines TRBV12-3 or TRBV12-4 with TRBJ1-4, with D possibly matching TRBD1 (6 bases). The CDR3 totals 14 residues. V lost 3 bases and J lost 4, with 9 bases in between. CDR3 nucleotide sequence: TGTGCCAGCAGTTTGTCAGGGGTTAATGAAAAACTGTTTTTT. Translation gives CASSLSGVNEKLFF.

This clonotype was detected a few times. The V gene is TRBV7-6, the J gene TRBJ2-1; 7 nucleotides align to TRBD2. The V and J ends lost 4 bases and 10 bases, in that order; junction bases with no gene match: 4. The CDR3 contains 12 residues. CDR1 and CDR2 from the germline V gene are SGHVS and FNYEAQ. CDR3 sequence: CASSSFGGEQFF. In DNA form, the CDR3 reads TGTGCCAGCAGCTCTTTCGGGGGGGAGCAGTTCTTC. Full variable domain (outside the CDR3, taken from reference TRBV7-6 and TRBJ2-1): GAGVSQSPRYKVTKRGQDVALRCDPISGHVSLYWYRQALGQGPEFLTYFNYEAQQDKSGLPNDRFSAERPEGSISTLTIQRTEQRDSAMYRCASSSFGGEQFFGPGTRLTVL.

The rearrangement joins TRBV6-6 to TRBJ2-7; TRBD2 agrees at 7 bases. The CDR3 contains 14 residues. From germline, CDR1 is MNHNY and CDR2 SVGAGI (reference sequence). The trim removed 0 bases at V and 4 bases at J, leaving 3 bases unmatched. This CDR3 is CASSYSSSGYEQYV. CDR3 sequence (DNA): TGTGCCAGCAGTTACTCGTCTAGCGGTTACGAGCAGTACGTC.

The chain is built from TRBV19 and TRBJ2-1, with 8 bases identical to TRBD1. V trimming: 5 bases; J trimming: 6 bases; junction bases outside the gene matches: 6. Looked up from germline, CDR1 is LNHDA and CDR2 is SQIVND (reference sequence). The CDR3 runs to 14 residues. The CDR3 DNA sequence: TGTGCCAGTAGTGTCCGTACAGGGGGCAATGAGCAGTTCTTC. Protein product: CASSVRTGGNEQFF. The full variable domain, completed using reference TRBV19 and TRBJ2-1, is DGGITQSPKYLFRKEGQNVTLSCEQNLNHDAMYWYRQDPGQGLRLIYYSQIVNDFQKGDIAEGYSVSREKKESFPLTVTSAQKNPTAFYLCASSVRTGGNEQFFGPGTRLTVL.

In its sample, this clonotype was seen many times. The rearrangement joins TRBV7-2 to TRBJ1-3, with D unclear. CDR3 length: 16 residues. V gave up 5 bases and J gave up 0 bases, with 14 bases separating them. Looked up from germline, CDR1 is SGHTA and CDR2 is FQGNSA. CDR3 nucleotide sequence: TGTGCCAGCAGCCCCCGGACGGGAAGCTCTGGAAACACCATATATTTT. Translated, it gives CASSPRTGSSGNTIYF.

CDR3 sequence: CASSPGQGAAQPQHF. The CDR3 DNA follows: TGCGCCAGCAGCCCCGGACAGGGGGCTGCTCAGCCCCAGCATTTT. This chain links TRBV4-3 with TRBJ1-5; TRBD1 agrees at 11 bases. V gave up 4 bases and J gave up 6 bases; unmatched junction bases: 5. CDR1 and CDR2 (germline): LGHNA, YSLEER. The CDR3 totals 15 residues.

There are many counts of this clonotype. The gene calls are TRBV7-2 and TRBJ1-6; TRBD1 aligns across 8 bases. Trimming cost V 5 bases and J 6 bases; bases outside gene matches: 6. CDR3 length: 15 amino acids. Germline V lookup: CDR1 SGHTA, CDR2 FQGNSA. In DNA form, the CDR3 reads TGTGCCAGCAGCCCCCGGACAGGGTTTAATTCACCCCTCCACTTT. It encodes CASSPRTGFNSPLHF.

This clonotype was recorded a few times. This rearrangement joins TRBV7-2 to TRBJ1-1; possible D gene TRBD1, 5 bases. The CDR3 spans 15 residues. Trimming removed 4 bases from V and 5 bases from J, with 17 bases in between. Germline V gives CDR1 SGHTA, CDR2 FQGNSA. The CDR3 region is CASSSDGTLGTEAFF. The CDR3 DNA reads TGTGCCAGCAGCTCAGACGGGACCCTGGGTACTGAAGCTTTCTTT.

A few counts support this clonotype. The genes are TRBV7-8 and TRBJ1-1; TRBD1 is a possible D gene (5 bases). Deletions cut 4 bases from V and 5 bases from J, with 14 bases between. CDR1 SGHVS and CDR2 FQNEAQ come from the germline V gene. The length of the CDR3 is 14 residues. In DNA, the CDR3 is TGTGCCAGCAGCTCCGGGGGGAAAATGACTGAAGCTTTCTTT. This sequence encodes CASSSGGKMTEAFF.

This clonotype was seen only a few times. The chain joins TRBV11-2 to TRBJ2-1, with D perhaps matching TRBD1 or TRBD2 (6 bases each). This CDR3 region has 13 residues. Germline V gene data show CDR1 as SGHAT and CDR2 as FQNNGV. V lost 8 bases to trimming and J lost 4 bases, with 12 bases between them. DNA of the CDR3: TGTGCCAGCTCGGGGGCCCGGTACAATGAGCAGTTCTTC. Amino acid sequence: CASSGARYNEQFF. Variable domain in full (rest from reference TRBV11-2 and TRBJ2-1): EAGVAQSPRYKIIEKRQSVAFWCNPISGHATLYWYQQILGQGPKLLIQFQNNGVVDDSQLPKDRFSAERLKGVDSTLKIQPAKLEDSAVYLCASSGARYNEQFFGPGTRLTVL.

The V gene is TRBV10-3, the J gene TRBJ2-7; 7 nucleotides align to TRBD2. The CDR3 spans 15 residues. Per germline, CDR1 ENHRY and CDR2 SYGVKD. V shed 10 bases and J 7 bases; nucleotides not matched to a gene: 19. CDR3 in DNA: TGTGCCACTATCGACTGGGGGGGACCGGGGGAAGAGCAGTACTTC. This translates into CATIDWGGPGEEQYF.

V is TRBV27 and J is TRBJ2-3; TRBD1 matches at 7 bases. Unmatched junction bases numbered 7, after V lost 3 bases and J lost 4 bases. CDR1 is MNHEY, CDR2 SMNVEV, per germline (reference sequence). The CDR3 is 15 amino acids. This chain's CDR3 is CASSFDRVDPDTQYF. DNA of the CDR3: TGTGCCAGCAGTTTTGACAGGGTGGATCCAGATACGCAGTATTTT.

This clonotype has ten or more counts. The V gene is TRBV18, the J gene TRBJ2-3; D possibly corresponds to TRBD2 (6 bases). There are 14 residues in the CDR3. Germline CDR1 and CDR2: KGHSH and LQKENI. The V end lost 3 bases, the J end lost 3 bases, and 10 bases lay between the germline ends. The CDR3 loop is CASSPQGGTDTQYF. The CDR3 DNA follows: TGTGCCAGCTCACCTCAGGGAGGAACAGATACGCAGTATTTT.

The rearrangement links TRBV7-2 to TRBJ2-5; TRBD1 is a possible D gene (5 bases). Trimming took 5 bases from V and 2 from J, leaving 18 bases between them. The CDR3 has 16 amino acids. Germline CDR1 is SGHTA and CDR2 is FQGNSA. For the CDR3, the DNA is TGTGCCAGCAGCGTAGGGGTGGGCGGACCTCAAGAGACCCAGTACTTC. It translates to CASSVGVGGPQETQYF.

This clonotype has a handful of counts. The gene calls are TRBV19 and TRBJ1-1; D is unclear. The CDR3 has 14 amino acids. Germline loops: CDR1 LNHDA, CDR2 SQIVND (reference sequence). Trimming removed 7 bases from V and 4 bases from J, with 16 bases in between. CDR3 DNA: TGTGCCAGTACTAGACGATCCTCGGGCACTGAAGCTTTCTTT. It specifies CASTRRSSGTEAFF. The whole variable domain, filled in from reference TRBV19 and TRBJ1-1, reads DGGITQSPKYLFRKEGQNVTLSCEQNLNHDAMYWYRQDPGQGLRLIYYSQIVNDFQKGDIAEGYSVSREKKESFPLTVTSAQKNPTAFYLCASTRRSSGTEAFFGQGTRLTVV.